The 5 T cell receptor beta chains below were found in one sample sequenced in a study of T cell clonality in common variable immunodeficiency. Profiled with immunoSEQ multiplex PCR; TCRdb holds only in-frame clones, not every one. This sample carries tens of thousands of clones, none of them present only once. The specimen sequenced was peripheral blood mononuclear cells. These receptors were obtained from a person aged 18-69 years in good health.

This clone was seen a handful of times. The sequence runs out 3 residues before the end of the CDR3; the remainder is reconstructed from the germline J gene. The J gene is TRBJ1-1, the V gene TRBV6-1, with 10 bases identical to TRBD1. In germline, CDR1 is MNHNS, CDR2 SASEGT. Trimming at V came to 4 bases and at J to 3 bases, leaving 5 bases not matched to a gene. This CDR3 has 15 amino acids. Incomplete CDR3 DNA: TGTGCCAGCAGTGGAACCGGGACAGGGGACACTGAA. This translates into CASSGTGTGDTE. The entire CDR3 protein is CASSGTGTGDTEAFF.

This clone was detected a few times. The read ends 3 residues before the CDR3 terminus; that terminus is restored from the germline J gene. This chain connects TRBV19 to TRBJ1-1; maybe TRBD1 (5 bases). V was cut by 4 bases and J by 4 bases, with 13 bases left in between. CDR3 length equals 14 residues. The germline V gene has CDR1 LNHDA and CDR2 SQIVND (reference sequence). This CDR3 reads CASSSSPGPTEAFF. The part of the CDR3 DNA that was read is TGTGCCAGTAGTAGCAGCCCAGGGCCCACTGAA.

This clone has at least ten counts. The CDR3 end falls 3 residues outside the read, so it is completed with the germline J gene. The chain joins TRBV2 to TRBJ2-3; D unclear. Germline values: CDR1 SNHLY, CDR2 FYNNEI. Trimming pared 5 bases from V and 1 base from J, leaving 10 bases between. This CDR3 is 14 amino acids long. The CDR3: CASSRELGTDTQYF. The sequenced part of the CDR3 DNA is TGTGCCAGCAGTAGAGAGCTGGGCACAGATACG.

There are many counts of this clone. CDR3 loop: CASSPTGGRIYEQYF. Partial CDR3 DNA: TGTGCCAGCAGCCCTACTGGCGGGAGAATTTACGAG. V and J are TRBV7-3 and TRBJ2-7; TRBD2 aligns across 7 bases. The read ends 3 residues shy of where the CDR3 ends; the end is completed using the germline J gene. The trim removed 5 bases at V and 4 bases at J, leaving 11 bases unmatched. In germline, CDR1 is SGHTA, CDR2 FQGTGA. This CDR3 is 15 amino acids long.

Remarks on this clone: The read terminates 3 residues ahead of where the CDR3 ends, so the germline J gene completes it. This CDR3 is also generated by other DNA sequences in the sample. V usage is TRBV7-9 and J usage is TRBJ1-2; D possibly corresponds to TRBD1 (5 bases). The CDR3 extends over 15 amino acids. V lost 5 bases to trimming and J lost 4 bases, with 17 bases between them. Germline V lookup: CDR1 SEHNR, CDR2 FQNEAQ (reference sequence). The CDR3 loop reads CASSISLGRVYGYTF. The sequenced CDR3 bases are TGTGCCAGCAGCATAAGTCTCGGCAGGGTCTATGGC.